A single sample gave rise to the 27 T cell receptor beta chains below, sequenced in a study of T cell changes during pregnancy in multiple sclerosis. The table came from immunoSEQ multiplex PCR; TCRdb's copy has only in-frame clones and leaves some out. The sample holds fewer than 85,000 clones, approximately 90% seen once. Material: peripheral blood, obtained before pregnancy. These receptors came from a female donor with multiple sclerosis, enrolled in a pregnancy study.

The CDR3 loop is CASGDRGTKTDTQYF. The CDR3 DNA sequence: TGTGCCAGCGGTGACCGAGGGACTAAAACAGATACGCAGTATTTT. V and J are TRBV9 and TRBJ2-3; 7 bases map to TRBD2. The CDR3 extends over 15 amino acids. Looked up from germline, CDR1 is SGDLS and CDR2 is YYNGEE. V lost 7 bases, J lost 3 bases, and 11 bases stayed unmatched.

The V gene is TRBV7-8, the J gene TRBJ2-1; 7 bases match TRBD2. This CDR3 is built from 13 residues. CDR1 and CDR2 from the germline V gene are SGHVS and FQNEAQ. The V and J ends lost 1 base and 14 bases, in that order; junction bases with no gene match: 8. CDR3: CASSLGGAGREFF. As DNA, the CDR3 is TGTGCCAGCAGCTTAGGAGGGGCAGGGAGGGAGTTCTTC. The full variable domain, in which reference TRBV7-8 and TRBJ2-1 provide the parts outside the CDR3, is GAGVSQSPRYKVAKRGQDVALRCDPISGHVSLFWYQQALGQGPEFLTYFQNEAQLDKSGLPSDRFFAERPEGSVSTLKIQRTQQEDSAVYLCASSLGGAGREFFGPGTRLTVL.

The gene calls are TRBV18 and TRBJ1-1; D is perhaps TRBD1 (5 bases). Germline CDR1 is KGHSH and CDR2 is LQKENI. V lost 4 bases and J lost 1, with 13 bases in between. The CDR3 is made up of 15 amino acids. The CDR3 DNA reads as TGTGCCAGCTCACTGGGGGGAATGACGAACACTGAAGCTTTCTTT. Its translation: CASSLGGMTNTEAFF.

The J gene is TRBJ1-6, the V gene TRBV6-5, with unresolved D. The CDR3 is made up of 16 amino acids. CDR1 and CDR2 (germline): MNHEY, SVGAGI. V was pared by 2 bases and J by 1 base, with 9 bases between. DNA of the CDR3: TGTGCCAGCAGTTACCAGTGGCGGTCCTATAATTCACCCCTCCACTTT. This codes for CASSYQWRSYNSPLHF.

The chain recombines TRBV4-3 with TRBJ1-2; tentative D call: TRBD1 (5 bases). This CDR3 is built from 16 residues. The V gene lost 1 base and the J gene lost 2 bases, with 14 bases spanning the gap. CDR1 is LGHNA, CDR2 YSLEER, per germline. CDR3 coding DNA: TGCGCCAGCAGCCAAGGGAACGGGGGAGTGAACTATGGCTACACCTTC. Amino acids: CASSQGNGGVNYGYTF.

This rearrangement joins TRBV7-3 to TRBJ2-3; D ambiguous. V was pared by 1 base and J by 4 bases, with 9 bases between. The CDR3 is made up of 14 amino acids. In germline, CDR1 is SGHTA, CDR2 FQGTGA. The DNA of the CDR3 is TGTGCCAGCAGCTTAAAGCAACCGTCAGATACGCAGTATTTT. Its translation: CASSLKQPSDTQYF.

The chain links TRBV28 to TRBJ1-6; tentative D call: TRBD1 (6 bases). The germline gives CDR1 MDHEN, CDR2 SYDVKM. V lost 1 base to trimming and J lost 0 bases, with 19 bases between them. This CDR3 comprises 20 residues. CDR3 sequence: CASSLLGGGYYISYNSPLHF. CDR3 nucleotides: TGTGCCAGCAGTTTATTAGGGGGGGGGTATTACATCTCCTATAATTCACCCCTCCACTTT.

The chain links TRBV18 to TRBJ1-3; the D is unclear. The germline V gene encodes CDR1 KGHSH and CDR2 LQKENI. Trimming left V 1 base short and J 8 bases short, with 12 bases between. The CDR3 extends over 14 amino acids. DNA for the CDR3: TGTGCCAGCTCACCACAACCGCTGGGAGACACCATATATTTT. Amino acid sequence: CASSPQPLGDTIYF.

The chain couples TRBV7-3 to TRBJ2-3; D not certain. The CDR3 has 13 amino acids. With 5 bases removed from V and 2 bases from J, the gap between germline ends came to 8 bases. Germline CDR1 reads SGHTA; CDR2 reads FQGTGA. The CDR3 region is CASSLEYTDTQYF. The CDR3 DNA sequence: TGTGCCAGCAGCCTAGAATACACAGATACGCAGTATTTT. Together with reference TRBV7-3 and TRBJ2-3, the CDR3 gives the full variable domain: GAGVSQTPSNKVTEKGKYVELRCDPISGHTALYWYRQSLGQGPEFLIYFQGTGAADDSGLPNDRFFAVRPEGSVSTLKIQRTERGDSAVYLCASSLEYTDTQYFGPGTRLTVL.

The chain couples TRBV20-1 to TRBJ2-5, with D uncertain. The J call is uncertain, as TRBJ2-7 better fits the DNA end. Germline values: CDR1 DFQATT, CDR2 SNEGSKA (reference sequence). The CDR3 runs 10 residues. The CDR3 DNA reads TGCAGTGCTTACAGTTACGAGCAGTACTTC. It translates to CSAYSYEQYF.

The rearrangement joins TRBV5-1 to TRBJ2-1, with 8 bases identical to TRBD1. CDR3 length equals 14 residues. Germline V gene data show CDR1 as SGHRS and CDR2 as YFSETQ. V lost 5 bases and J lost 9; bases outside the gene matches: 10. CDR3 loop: CASSSIGQGAEQFF. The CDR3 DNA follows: TGCGCCAGCAGTTCTATCGGGCAGGGGGCTGAGCAGTTCTTC.

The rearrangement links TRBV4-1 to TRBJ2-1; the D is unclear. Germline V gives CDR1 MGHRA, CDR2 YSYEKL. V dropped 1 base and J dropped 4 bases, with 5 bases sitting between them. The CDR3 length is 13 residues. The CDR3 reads CASSQVLYNEQFF. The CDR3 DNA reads TGCGCCAGCAGCCAAGTTCTATACAATGAGCAGTTCTTC.

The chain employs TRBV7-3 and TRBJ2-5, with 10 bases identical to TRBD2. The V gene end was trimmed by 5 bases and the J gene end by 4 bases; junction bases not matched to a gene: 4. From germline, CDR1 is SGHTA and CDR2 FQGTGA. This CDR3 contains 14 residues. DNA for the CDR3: TGTGCCAGCAGCCCCGGACTAGCGGTAGAGACCCAGTACTTC. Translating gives CASSPGLAVETQYF.

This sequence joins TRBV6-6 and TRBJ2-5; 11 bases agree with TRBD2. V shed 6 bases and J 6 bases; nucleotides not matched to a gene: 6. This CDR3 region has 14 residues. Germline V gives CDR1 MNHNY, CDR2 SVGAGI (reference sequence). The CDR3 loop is CASRRLAGLKTQYF. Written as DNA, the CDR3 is TGTGCCAGCAGACGACTAGCGGGGTTGAAGACCCAGTACTTC.

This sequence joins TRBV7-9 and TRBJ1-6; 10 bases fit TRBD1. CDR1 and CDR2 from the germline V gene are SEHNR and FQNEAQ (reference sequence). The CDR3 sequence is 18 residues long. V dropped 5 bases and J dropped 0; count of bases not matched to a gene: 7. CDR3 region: CASSRGQGGSSYNSPLHF. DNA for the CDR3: TGTGCCAGCAGCCGAGGACAGGGGGGGAGCTCCTATAATTCACCCCTCCACTTT.

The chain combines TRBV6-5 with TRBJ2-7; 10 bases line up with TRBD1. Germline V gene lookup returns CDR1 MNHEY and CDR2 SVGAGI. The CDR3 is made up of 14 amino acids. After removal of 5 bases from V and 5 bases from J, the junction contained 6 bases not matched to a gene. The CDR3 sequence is CASSPGTGEDEQYF. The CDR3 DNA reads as TGTGCCAGCAGTCCTGGGACAGGGGAGGACGAGCAGTACTTC.

For the CDR3, the DNA is TGTGCCAGCGCCTACCAGGGGGCGAGCTACACCTTC. Its protein product is CASAYQGASYTF. The chain uses TRBV9 and TRBJ1-2; TRBD1 matches at 8 bases. The CDR3 consists of 12 residues. The trim removed 7 bases at V and 9 bases at J, leaving 8 bases unmatched. The germline CDR1 and CDR2 sequences are SGDLS and YYNGEE.

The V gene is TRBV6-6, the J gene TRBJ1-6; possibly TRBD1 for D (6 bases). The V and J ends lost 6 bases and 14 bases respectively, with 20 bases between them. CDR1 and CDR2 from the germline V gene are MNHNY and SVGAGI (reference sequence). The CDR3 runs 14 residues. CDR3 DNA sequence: TGTGCCAGCAGACACGACAGGACGTATCAGACCCTCCACTTT. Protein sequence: CASRHDRTYQTLHF.

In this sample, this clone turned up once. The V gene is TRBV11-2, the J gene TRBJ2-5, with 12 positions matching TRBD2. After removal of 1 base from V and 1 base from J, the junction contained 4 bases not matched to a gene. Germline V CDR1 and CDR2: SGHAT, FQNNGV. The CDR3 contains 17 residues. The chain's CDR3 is CASSLGASGGAQETQYF. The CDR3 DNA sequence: TGTGCCAGCAGCTTAGGGGCTAGCGGGGGGGCCCAAGAGACCCAGTACTTC.

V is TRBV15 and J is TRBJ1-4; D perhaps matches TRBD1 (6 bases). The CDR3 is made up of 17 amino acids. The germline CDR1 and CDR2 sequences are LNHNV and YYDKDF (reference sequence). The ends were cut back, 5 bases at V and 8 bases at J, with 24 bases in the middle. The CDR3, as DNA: TGTGCCACCAGCCGTCTCCTAGGGGGTCGGGGCGGAGAAAAACTGTTTTTT. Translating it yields CATSRLLGGRGGEKLFF.

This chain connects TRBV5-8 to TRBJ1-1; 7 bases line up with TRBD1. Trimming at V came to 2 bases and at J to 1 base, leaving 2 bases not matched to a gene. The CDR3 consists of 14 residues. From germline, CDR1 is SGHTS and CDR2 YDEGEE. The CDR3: CASSFWTGNTEAFF. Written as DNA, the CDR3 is TGTGCCAGCAGCTTCTGGACAGGGAACACTGAAGCTTTCTTT.

The CDR3 loop is CASSSRLAGGLEQYF. The CDR3 region has the DNA TGTGCCAGCAGCTCTCGGCTAGCGGGGGGGCTCGAGCAGTACTTC. This rearrangement joins TRBV7-9 to TRBJ2-7, with 12 bases aligning to TRBD2. Germline V gives CDR1 SEHNR, CDR2 FQNEAQ (reference sequence). J gave up 6 bases and V 4 bases, and 7 bases lay outside the gene matches. This CDR3 has 15 residues.

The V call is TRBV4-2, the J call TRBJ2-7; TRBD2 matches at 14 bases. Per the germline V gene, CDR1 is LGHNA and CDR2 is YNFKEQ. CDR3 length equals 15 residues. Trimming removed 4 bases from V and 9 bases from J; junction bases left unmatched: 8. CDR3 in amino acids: CASSLPGLAGVRQYF. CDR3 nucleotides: TGTGCCAGCAGCCTGCCGGGACTAGCGGGGGTCCGGCAGTACTTC.

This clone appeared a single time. CDR3: CASSQFPHPGVLEQYF. DNA for the CDR3: TGCGCCAGCAGCCAATTTCCCCATCCGGGAGTCCTTGAGCAGTACTTC. This chain joins TRBV4-3 and TRBJ2-7; maybe TRBD2 (6 bases). Trimming left V 2 bases short and J 7 bases short, with 21 bases between. Germline V gene lookup returns CDR1 LGHNA and CDR2 YSLEER. The CDR3 has 16 amino acids.

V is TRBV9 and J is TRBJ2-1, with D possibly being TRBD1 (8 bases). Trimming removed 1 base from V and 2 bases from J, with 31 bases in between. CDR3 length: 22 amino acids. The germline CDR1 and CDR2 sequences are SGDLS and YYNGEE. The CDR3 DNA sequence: TGTGCCAGCAGCGTATCGCATAGCGGGTCCCTTGACAGGGGCGTACCCTACAATGAGCAGTTCTTC. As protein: CASSVSHSGSLDRGVPYNEQFF.

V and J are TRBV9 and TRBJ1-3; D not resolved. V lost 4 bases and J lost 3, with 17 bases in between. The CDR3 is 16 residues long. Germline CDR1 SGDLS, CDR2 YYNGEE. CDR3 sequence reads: CASSRRVVADGNTIYF. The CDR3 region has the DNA TGTGCCAGCAGCCGCCGTGTTGTCGCGGATGGAAACACCATATATTTT.

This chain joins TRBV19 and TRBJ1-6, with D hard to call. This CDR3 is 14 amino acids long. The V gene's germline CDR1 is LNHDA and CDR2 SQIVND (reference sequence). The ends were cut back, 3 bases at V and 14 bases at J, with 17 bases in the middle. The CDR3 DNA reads TGTGCCAGTAGTATCCAGGCCGCCGATTTGGCCCTCCACTTT. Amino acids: CASSIQAADLALHF. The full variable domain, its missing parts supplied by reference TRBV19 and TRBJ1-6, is DGGITQSPKYLFRKEGQNVTLSCEQNLNHDAMYWYRQDPGQGLRLIYYSQIVNDFQKGDIAEGYSVSREKKESFPLTVTSAQKNPTAFYLCASSIQAADLALHFGNGTRLTVT.